Shown below are 4 T cell receptor beta chains from a single sample sequenced in a study of shared clonotypes between healthy human individuals. TCRdb keeps only in-frame clones here, not all; method: immunoSEQ multiplex PCR. The table lists approximately 2,300,000 clones, just under 95% of them singletons. Sequencing used naive CD4+ T cells from PBMCs. As for subset: CD45RA+ positively selected. These receptors were taken from a man between 18 and 35 years old in good health. Some clones in this sample may be carry-over from other donors' samples.

J is TRBJ1-1 and V is TRBV27; 12 nucleotides match TRBD1. The J segment lost 9 bases and the V segment lost 2 bases, leaving 7 bases of the junction unmatched. The CDR3 extends over 15 amino acids. Germline V gives CDR1 MNHEY, CDR2 SMNVEV (reference sequence). For the CDR3, the DNA is TGTGCCAGCAGTTTACCGGGACAGGGGGCAAACAAAGCTTTCTTT. This sequence encodes CASSLPGQGANKAFF.

V is TRBV11-2 and J is TRBJ2-7; D remains ambiguous. Per the germline V gene, CDR1 is SGHAT and CDR2 is FQNNGV. The CDR3 runs to 11 residues. The germline V and J ends were trimmed by 2 bases and 7 bases, with 6 bases remaining between them. The CDR3 DNA reads TGTGCCAGCAGCTTATATGATGAGCAGTACTTC. Protein product: CASSLYDEQYF.

The CDR3 spells CASSLRDDSTTGELFF. In nucleotides, the CDR3 is TGTGCCAGCAGCCTACGGGATGACAGTACCACCGGGGAGCTGTTTTTT. The V gene is TRBV11-2, the J gene TRBJ2-2, with D perhaps matching TRBD1 or TRBD2 (5 bases each). The CDR3 length is 16 residues. Germline V gene sequence: CDR1 SGHAT, CDR2 FQNNGV. V was cut by 5 bases and J by 4 bases, with 17 bases left in between.

Regarding this clone: Distinct nucleotide sequences in the sample also encode this CDR3. V and J are TRBV10-3 and TRBJ2-1, with TRBD2 identical over 9 bases. This CDR3 spans 15 amino acids. CDR1 is ENHRY, CDR2 SYGVKD, per germline. V shed 4 bases and J 2 bases; nucleotides not matched to a gene: 3. The CDR3 here is CAISVSSGTYNEQFF. Here the CDR3 DNA reads TGTGCCATCAGTGTTTCTAGCGGGACCTACAATGAGCAGTTCTTC.